This T cell receptor beta chain was retrieved from a study of cytomegalovirus exposure and HLA in healthy donors. Overall study findings and caveats: TCR beta V- and J-gene trimming, according to a later analysis, was linked to a missense DCLRE1C variant. There were a few CMV-associated chains whose specificity for CMV antigens was confirmed in vitro. A later analysis showed that HLA-associated TCR beta chains had undergone more clonal expansion than equally common others.

This CDR3 spans 12 amino acids. Trimming removed 2 bases from V and 4 bases from J, with 3 bases in between. Per germline, CDR1 SNHLY and CDR2 FYNNEI. This PCR relied on a set of 60 Vbeta primers and 13 Jbeta primers. TCRdb keeps only in-frame clones here, not all; method: immunoSEQ multiplex PCR. Of fewer than 200,000 clones in the sample, 75% to 90% were seen once. On this clone: No antigen is known for it.

The chain has TRBV2 and TRBJ1-3; no definite D call. The receptor comes from a human donor in good health. Material for sequencing was PBMCs. Here the CDR3 DNA reads TGTGCCAGCAGTGAATCGGGAAACACCATATATTTT. Protein: CASSESGNTIYF.